One sample yielded the 27 T cell receptor beta chains listed below, sequenced in a study of OX40 agonist ivuxolimab in advanced cancers. Library preparation employed the immunoSEQ multiplex PCR assay. TCRdb retrieved this table from immuneACCESS and kept in-frame rearrangements only. Not all clones are present; in checked studies, unresolved V genes account for under half, and no reason is known for the remainder. This sample is represented by tens of thousands of clones; about 88% of them were singletons. The ten largest clonotypes hold about 16% of the sample. Sequencing was performed on CD4+ or CD8+ T cells sorted from blood, taken in a trial of the OX40 agonist ivuxolimab. The receptors were sampled from an adult with an advanced solid tumor such as melanoma, head and neck, liver or kidney cancer.

This clone was counted between two and nine times. CDR3 bases: TGCGCCAGCAGCACAGCGGGTCTCGACGAGCAGTACTTC. This translates into CASSTAGLDEQYF. The rearrangement links TRBV4-1 to TRBJ2-7; a possible D gene is TRBD2 (6 bases). This CDR3 has 13 amino acids. CDR1 MGHRA and CDR2 YSYEKL come from the germline V gene. Trimming stripped 5 bases from V and 5 bases from J, with 13 bases between.

This clone was counted a single time. This chain connects TRBV6-1 to TRBJ1-5; D is possibly TRBD1 (6 bases). With 4 bases removed from V and 10 bases from J, the gap between germline ends came to 14 bases. CDR3 length equals 13 residues. CDR1 and CDR2 from the germline V gene are MNHNS and SASEGT. The CDR3 reads CASSGTQGYPQHF. CDR3 bases: TGTGCCAGCAGTGGGACACAGGGTTATCCCCAGCATTTT.

The rearrangement joins TRBV9 to TRBJ2-1; D unclear. V gave up 0 bases and J gave up 4 bases, with 11 bases separating them. Germline CDR1 and CDR2: SGDLS and YYNGEE. The CDR3 runs to 15 residues. The CDR3 DNA sequence: TGTGCCAGCAGCGTAGGTGTCTTATGGTACAATGAGCAGTTCTTC. Protein sequence: CASSVGVLWYNEQFF.

The V call is TRBV30, the J call TRBJ1-1, with 7 nucleotides matching TRBD1. CDR3 length: 12 residues. Germline V gives CDR1 GTSNPN, CDR2 SVGIG (reference sequence). V lost 7 bases to trimming and J lost 4 bases; unmatched junction nucleotides: 6. The CDR3 region has the DNA TGTGCCTCTAGGGGGCAGAGCACTGAAGCTTTCTTT. Its translation: CASRGQSTEAFF.

The rearrangement joins TRBV5-4 to TRBJ1-2; 9 nucleotides agree with TRBD1. V lost 2 bases to trimming and J lost 5 bases; unmatched junction nucleotides: 4. The CDR3 has 14 residues. CDR1 is SGHNT, CDR2 YYREEE, per germline (reference sequence). The CDR3 is CASSFQGTGYGYTF. CDR3 nucleotide sequence: TGTGCCAGCAGCTTTCAAGGGACAGGGTATGGCTACACCTTC.

V is TRBV29-1 and J is TRBJ2-1; TRBD2 might be the D (6 bases). The germline gives CDR1 SQVTM, CDR2 ANQGSEA. This CDR3 spans 14 amino acids. The V gene lost 0 bases and the J gene lost 7 bases, with 13 bases spanning the gap. This chain's CDR3 is CSVEERELRNEQFF. CDR3 sequence (DNA): TGCAGCGTTGAAGAACGGGAGCTCCGGAATGAGCAGTTCTTC.

This clone was recorded once. This rearrangement joins TRBV4-1 to TRBJ2-4; D not certain. The V gene's germline CDR1 is MGHRA and CDR2 YSYEKL. The CDR3 is 14 residues long. V was pared by 5 bases and J by 1 base, with 9 bases between. For the CDR3, the DNA is TGCGCCAGCAGCACCCATCTTGCCAAAAACATTCAGTACTTC. It yields the protein CASSTHLAKNIQYF.

The rearrangement links TRBV27 to TRBJ2-3; TRBD2 matches at 16 bases. The ends lost 4 bases at V and 4 bases at J; junction bases unmatched: 5. CDR1 MNHEY and CDR2 SMNVEV come from the germline V gene (reference sequence). The CDR3 extends over 17 amino acids. In DNA form, the CDR3 reads TGTGCCAGCAGTTCGAAGGGACTAGCGGGAGGGCCAGATACGCAGTATTTT. Amino acids: CASSSKGLAGGPDTQYF.

The rearrangement joins TRBV27 to TRBJ2-1, with D perhaps matching TRBD2 (5 bases). The germline CDR1 and CDR2 sequences are MNHEY and SMNVEV (reference sequence). The V end lost 2 bases, the J end lost 5 bases, and 13 bases lay between the germline ends. CDR3 length: 15 amino acids. The CDR3 nucleotides read TGTGCCAGCAGTTTACTACCCCTGCGGGACAATGAGCAGTTCTTC. This sequence encodes CASSLLPLRDNEQFF.

The chain couples TRBV19 to TRBJ2-1; TRBD1 aligns across 10 bases. V lost 0 bases and J lost 3; bases outside the gene matches: 11. Germline V gene sequence: CDR1 LNHDA, CDR2 SQIVND (reference sequence). This CDR3 has 19 amino acids. CDR3 protein: CASSIDPGTGAIFYNEQFF. The CDR3 region has the DNA TGTGCCAGTAGTATAGACCCTGGGACAGGGGCAATTTTCTACAATGAGCAGTTCTTC.

This clone appeared a few times. The chain joins TRBV7-3 to TRBJ2-3, with 8 bases lining up with TRBD2. The CDR3 extends over 16 amino acids. Germline CDR1 SGHTA, CDR2 FQGTGA. The trim removed 3 bases at V and 2 bases at J, leaving 7 bases unmatched. The CDR3 here is CASSLNSGVTTDTQYF. As DNA, the CDR3 is TGTGCCAGCAGCTTGAATAGCGGGGTTACCACAGATACGCAGTATTTT.

The V gene is TRBV27, the J gene TRBJ2-2; D gene uncertain. With 2 bases removed from V and 6 bases from J, the gap between germline ends came to 10 bases. Germline V gives CDR1 MNHEY, CDR2 SMNVEV (reference sequence). This CDR3 region has 14 residues. The CDR3 spells CASSLTEVPGELFF. CDR3 DNA sequence: TGTGCCAGCAGTTTAACTGAGGTTCCCGGGGAGCTGTTTTTT.

The chain couples TRBV6-5 to TRBJ1-6, with 9 nucleotides matching TRBD1. With 7 bases clipped from V and 8 bases from J, the junction kept 6 bases outside the gene matches. Germline CDR1 reads MNHEY; CDR2 reads SVGAGI. The CDR3 runs 14 residues. The CDR3 is CASNRQGEHSPLHF. As DNA, the CDR3 is TGTGCCAGCAATAGACAGGGGGAACATTCACCCCTCCACTTT.

This clone is a singleton in its sample. V gene TRBV6-6 combines with J gene TRBJ2-5, with TRBD2 as a possible D gene (7 bases). The CDR3 sequence is 16 residues long. Trimming pared 7 bases from V and 2 bases from J, leaving 20 bases between. Germline assignment: CDR1 MNHNY and CDR2 SVGAGI (reference sequence). The CDR3: CASTHRGGLRQETQYF. In nucleotides, the CDR3 is TGTGCCAGCACTCATAGGGGGGGACTGAGGCAAGAGACCCAGTACTTC.

The chain joins TRBV5-6 to TRBJ2-1, with no clear D. The CDR3 is 11 amino acids. Trimming shortened V by 1 base and J by 8 bases, and 4 bases separated the two germline ends. Germline lookup yields CDR1 SGHDT and CDR2 YYEEEE. The CDR3 region is CASSLFDEQFF. CDR3 coding DNA: TGTGCCAGCAGCTTGTTTGATGAGCAGTTCTTC.

This sequence joins TRBV7-2 and TRBJ2-7; D possibly uses TRBD1 or TRBD2 (5 bases each). V lost 0 bases and J 7 bases, leaving 19 bases between the germline ends. Per the germline V gene, CDR1 is SGHTA and CDR2 is FQGNSA. The CDR3 is made up of 16 amino acids. CDR3 residues: CASSLALVLKEGEQYF. The CDR3 nucleotides are TGTGCCAGCAGCTTAGCGCTGGTTCTGAAAGAGGGGGAGCAGTACTTC.

V usage is TRBV2 and J usage is TRBJ2-7; 7 nucleotides agree with TRBD1. From germline, CDR1 is SNHLY and CDR2 FYNNEI. This CDR3 region has 15 residues. The junction had 8 bases not matched to a gene; V was cut back by 3 bases and J by 3 bases. The CDR3 loop reads CASSDPRDSRYEQYF. In nucleotides, the CDR3 is TGTGCCAGCAGTGACCCCCGGGACAGTCGCTACGAGCAGTACTTC.

J is TRBJ2-7 and V is TRBV6-5, with 10 bases identical to TRBD1. V shed 0 bases and J 3 bases; nucleotides not matched to a gene: 2. CDR1 and CDR2 (germline): MNHEY, SVGAGI. CDR3 length: 15 residues. This CDR3 reads CASSYSGTGVYEQYF. CDR3 DNA: TGTGCCAGCAGTTACTCCGGGACAGGGGTCTACGAGCAGTACTTC.

The chain couples TRBV2 to TRBJ1-1, with D maybe TRBD1 (6 bases). V was cut by 10 bases and J by 1 base, with 13 bases left in between. The CDR3 loop spans 13 amino acids. From germline, CDR1 is SNHLY and CDR2 FYNNEI. The CDR3: CATMRQENTEAFF. The CDR3 DNA reads as TGTGCCACTATGAGACAGGAGAACACTGAAGCTTTCTTT.

The chain uses TRBV5-5 and TRBJ2-7; TRBD2 matches at 8 bases. Trimming cost V 0 bases and J 6 bases; bases outside gene matches: 14. Germline CDR1 SGHKS, CDR2 YYEKEE (reference sequence). This CDR3 region has 17 residues. The CDR3 is CASSLEFTGLVLGEQYF. CDR3 DNA sequence: TGTGCCAGCAGCTTGGAGTTTACGGGACTAGTACTGGGCGAGCAGTACTTC.

The chain carries TRBV4-3 and TRBJ2-7; unclear D gene. The CDR3 is 15 residues long. Trimming cost V 1 base and J 2 bases, with 12 bases left between them. Germline CDR1 is LGHNA and CDR2 is YSLEER. The DNA of the CDR3 is TGCGCCAGCAGCCAAGGAGCGAGCCCTACCTACGAGCAGTACTTC. This encodes CASSQGASPTYEQYF.

Only one count was recorded for this clone. The chain combines TRBV7-2 with TRBJ1-3; D uncertain. Germline V gives CDR1 SGHTA, CDR2 FQGNSA. Trimming left V 1 base short and J 0 bases short, with 4 bases between. CDR3 size: 14 residues. CDR3 residues: CASSLGGSGNTIYF. The CDR3 region has the DNA TGTGCCAGCAGCTTAGGGGGCTCTGGAAACACCATATATTTT.

V usage is TRBV4-1 and J usage is TRBJ1-1, with D unclear. The V gene lost 2 bases and the J gene lost 1 base, with 5 bases spanning the gap. The CDR3 covers 13 residues. The V gene's germline CDR1 is MGHRA and CDR2 YSYEKL. As DNA, the CDR3 is TGCGCCAGCAGCCAACCCGGGAACACTGAAGCTTTCTTT. It encodes CASSQPGNTEAFF.

The count of this clone is one. This chain links TRBV11-2 with TRBJ2-5, with D perhaps being TRBD1 or TRBD2 (6 bases each). The CDR3 totals 17 residues. CDR1 and CDR2 (germline): SGHAT, FQNNGV. Trimming left V 7 bases short and J 4 bases short, with 25 bases between. CDR3 in DNA: TGTGCCAGCACCTATGGAGGGATAGGCTTGGGGGCAGAGACCCAGTACTTC. Protein: CASTYGGIGLGAETQYF.

This chain connects TRBV14 to TRBJ2-3; no definite D call. The length of the CDR3 is 13 residues. The germline CDR1 and CDR2 sequences are SGHDN and FVKESK. Between the trimmed V and J ends, which lost 6 bases and 2 bases, there was a span of 9 bases. The CDR3 DNA reads as TGTGCCAGCAGTGCTCTAACCACAGATACGCAGTATTTT. The encoded protein is CASSALTTDTQYF.

The DNA of the CDR3 is TGTGCCAGTAGTATAGCAGGTATATACAATGAGCAGTTCTTC. As protein: CASSIAGIYNEQFF. The rearrangement uses TRBV19 and TRBJ2-1; D unresolved. This CDR3 has 14 amino acids. V was pared by 1 base and J by 4 bases, with 8 bases between. Germline loops: CDR1 LNHDA, CDR2 SQIVND (reference sequence).

This chain links TRBV7-2 with TRBJ2-5; 11 nucleotides align to TRBD1. The end of the DNA is better explained by TRBJ2-7, so the J call may be wrong. CDR1 and CDR2 (germline): SGHTA, FQGNSA. This CDR3 contains 13 residues. CDR3 loop: CASSGQGASEQYF. The CDR3 region has the DNA TGTGCCAGCAGCGGACAGGGGGCTAGCGAGCAGTACTTC.